The clone carrying this TCR beta chain appeared a few times. Antigen unknown. Heparinised blood was drawn once per donor, averaging about 116 mL. The whole isolated RNA underwent reverse transcription, so sequencing captured expressed TCRB transcripts. Regulatory, naive and central memory T cell samples averaged around 3.6 million reads. Method: immunoSEQ multiplex PCR; TCRdb's copy keeps in-frame clones and lacks some. The sample has 850,000 to 900,000 clones, roughly 17% seen once. These data come from a study of beta chain features in type 1 diabetes. The CDR3 has 10 residues. From germline, CDR1 is MDHEN and CDR2 SYDVKM. V was clipped by 10 bases and J by 4 bases, with 8 bases between them. Notes on the study in general: In cDNA sequencing, cells with high TCR expression could be over-represented.

The origin of this receptor is a woman between 18 and 29 years old in good health. The chain is built from TRBV28 and TRBJ2-7, with no clear D. Material for sequencing was naive CD4+ T cells from blood. CDR3: CATKEYEQYF. The CDR3 DNA reads as TGTGCCACCAAGGAATACGAGCAGTACTTC.